This T cell receptor beta chain is from a study of blood T cells in healthy people across ages. Then a second PCR, running about 7 to 11 cycles, was carried out with a sample-barcoded 5' primer and a J-beta primer mix. Each cDNA molecule carried a tag from a template-switch adaptor that contained 12 random nucleotides. TCRdb re-analysed the 5' RACE reads in MiXCR, keeping a single row per CDR3 protein. This sample yields 1.5 million or so distinct CDR3 sequences, of which under 55% are seen a single time; more than 4% belongs to the top ten. This clonotype was counted a few times. For every donor, a draw yielded around 10 milliliters of peripheral blood. The ends were cut back, 1 base at V and 0 bases at J, with 10 bases in the middle. Germline V lookup: CDR1 MNHEY, CDR2 SMNVEV (reference sequence). This CDR3 is 15 amino acids long.

The chain combines TRBV27 with TRBJ2-7; D is unresolved. The TCR comes from a woman younger than 35 in good health. The sequencing input was blood. The CDR3 nucleotides are TGTGCCAGCAGTTTATTTGGCGGTGGCTCCTACGAGCAGTACTTC. Translated: CASSLFGGGSYEQYF.